This TCR beta chain was recorded in a study of neoadjuvant anti-PD-1 for oral cavity cancer. As for the study in general: Non-progressing patients received a fourth nivolumab dose near day 43, then surgery on days 50-56. Study outcomes and limitations: With a few patients per group, TCR findings need larger cohorts.

These oral cavity squamous cell carcinomas were HPV-negative and locally advanced. Analysis of PBMCs was direct, with no culture step. Only in-frame clones appear in the TCRdb table, and some are missing; sequencing was by immunoSEQ multiplex PCR. The data hold fewer than 70,000 clones, with under 85% observed a single time. This clone showed up just once. Its target is not known. Sequences were derived from PBMCs, sampled before nivolumab (anti-PD-1) treatment. The clonotype originates from a person between 40 and 85 years old with oral cavity squamous cell carcinoma.

In nucleotides, the CDR3 is TGTGCCTGGGATCAACGGGATACGCAGTATTTT. Protein sequence: CAWDQRDTQYF. The chain recombines TRBV30 with TRBJ2-3; D is unresolved. CDR3 length: 11 residues. Trimming cost V 5 bases and J 6 bases, with 9 bases left between them. Per the germline V gene, CDR1 is GTSNPN and CDR2 is SVGIG (reference sequence).